Each of the 18 T cell receptor beta chains below was sequenced from the same sample in a study of technical replicates of blood from several donors. Generated by immunoSEQ multiplex PCR, the TCRdb table keeps only in-frame clones and is missing some. The table shows under 90,000 clones, with 93% occurring only once. Sequencing was performed on T cells isolated from PBMCs. The source of these receptors is a human donor in good health.

V gene TRBV2 combines with J gene TRBJ2-1, with D possibly TRBD1 on 5 matching bases. V gave up 6 bases and J gave up 0 bases, with 15 bases separating them. Per germline, CDR1 SNHLY and CDR2 FYNNEI. There are 16 residues in the CDR3. The CDR3 loop reads CASSPAQVGSYNEQFF. CDR3 DNA: TGTGCCAGCAGCCCCGCACAGGTAGGCTCCTACAATGAGCAGTTCTTC.

The rearrangement uses TRBV15 and TRBJ2-3; a possible D gene is TRBD2 (7 bases). Germline V gives CDR1 LNHNV, CDR2 YYDKDF (reference sequence). V lost 5 bases, J lost 4 bases, and 19 bases lay in between. The CDR3 is made up of 16 amino acids. The CDR3 spells CATSEQRGAGSDTQYF. The CDR3, as DNA: TGTGCCACCAGCGAACAACGGGGGGCCGGGTCAGATACGCAGTATTTT. The complete variable domain, with remaining parts taken from reference TRBV15 and TRBJ2-3, reads DAMVIQNPRYQVTQFGKPVTLSCSQTLNHNVMYWYQQKSSQAPKLLFHYYDKDFNNEADTPDNFQSRRPNTSFCFLDIRSPGLGDTAMYLCATSEQRGAGSDTQYFGPGTRLTVL.

The V call is TRBV4-1, the J call TRBJ2-7; 7 bases match TRBD2. Looked up from germline, CDR1 is MGHRA and CDR2 is YSYEKL. The ends lost 5 bases at V and 5 bases at J; junction bases unmatched: 6. CDR3 length equals 13 residues. The CDR3, as DNA: TGCGCCAGCAGCTTCCGACTAGCCGACGAGCAGTACTTC. Protein: CASSFRLADEQYF.

This clone was found a few times. This chain connects TRBV10-2 to TRBJ2-7; TRBD1 matches at 10 bases. Per germline, CDR1 WSHSY and CDR2 SAAADI. Trimming removed 3 bases from V and 2 bases from J; junction bases left unmatched: 4. The CDR3 has 15 amino acids. The CDR3 coding sequence is TGCGCCAGCAGTGAAGGGGGGACAGGGGCCTACGAGCAGTACTTC. This encodes CASSEGGTGAYEQYF.

CDR3 amino acids: CASSYAGGGTEQFF. CDR3 DNA: TGTGCCAGCAGTTACGCAGGAGGAGGAACGGAGCAGTTCTTC. This rearrangement joins TRBV6-6 to TRBJ2-1, with a possible D match to TRBD2 (5 bases). The CDR3 loop spans 14 amino acids. CDR1 is MNHNY and CDR2 is SVGAGI in the germline V gene (reference sequence). The germline V and J ends were trimmed by 2 bases and 10 bases, with 15 bases remaining between them.

The chain links TRBV29-1 to TRBJ2-2; D is unclear. In germline, CDR1 is SQVTM, CDR2 ANQGSEA. This CDR3 has 11 amino acids. The ends were cut back, 7 bases at V and 8 bases at J, with 11 bases in the middle. CDR3 amino acids: CSARIAGELFF. As DNA, the CDR3 is TGCAGCGCCAGGATCGCGGGGGAGCTGTTTTTT.

The chain carries TRBV5-1 and TRBJ2-3; weak D call: TRBD2 (6 bases). Germline values: CDR1 SGHRS, CDR2 YFSETQ. The V gene lost 4 bases and the J gene lost 0 bases, with 15 bases spanning the gap. The CDR3 sequence is 16 residues long. Here the CDR3 reads CASSTLSGTSTDTQYF. The DNA for the CDR3 is TGCGCCAGCAGCACCTTGTCCGGGACTAGCACAGATACGCAGTATTTT.

The chain couples TRBV19 to TRBJ2-7; 7 nucleotides line up with TRBD1. Losses at the gene ends were 3 bases for V and 6 bases for J; bases not matched to a gene: 5. Germline V CDR1 and CDR2: LNHDA, SQIVND (reference sequence). This CDR3 contains 13 residues. In DNA form, the CDR3 reads TGTGCCAGTAGTATGACAGGGAAGGTCGAGCAGTACTTC. It yields the protein CASSMTGKVEQYF.

This clone appeared a few times. The gene calls are TRBV2 and TRBJ1-2; 8 nucleotides line up with TRBD1. The CDR3 contains 18 residues. The V gene's germline CDR1 is SNHLY and CDR2 FYNNEI. V was pared by 4 bases and J by 13 bases, with 26 bases of the junction left unmatched. CDR3 protein: CASSVTIERTGKAMEVTF. CDR3 coding DNA: TGTGCCAGCAGTGTCACAATCGAGCGGACAGGGAAAGCTATGGAGGTCACCTTC.

CDR3 residues: CASSFLLAGVSTQETQYF. In DNA form, the CDR3 reads TGTGCCAGCAGCTTTCTACTAGCGGGAGTCTCGACCCAAGAGACCCAGTACTTC. The genes are TRBV5-8 and TRBJ2-5; 11 bases line up with TRBD2. Germline assignment: CDR1 SGHTS and CDR2 YDEGEE. Germline trimming cut 2 bases from V and 1 base from J; bases unmatched to any gene: 10. This CDR3 comprises 18 residues.

This chain links TRBV6-5 with TRBJ2-3; 7 bases are a match to TRBD1. Germline V CDR1 and CDR2: MNHEY, SVGAGI. V dropped 4 bases and J dropped 6; count of bases not matched to a gene: 4. The CDR3 sequence is 13 residues long. The CDR3 reads CASSSDRADTQYF. DNA for the CDR3: TGTGCCAGCAGTTCCGACAGGGCCGATACGCAGTATTTT.

The gene calls are TRBV6-5 and TRBJ2-7; perhaps TRBD2 as D (7 bases). Per germline, CDR1 MNHEY and CDR2 SVGAGI. V was trimmed by 6 bases and J by 6 bases, leaving 21 bases between them. CDR3 size: 15 residues. Here the CDR3 reads CASRGGGQGRREQYF. The DNA for the CDR3 is TGTGCCAGCAGGGGAGGGGGGCAGGGGAGGCGCGAGCAGTACTTC.

The chain has TRBV28 and TRBJ1-2; D is perhaps TRBD1 (5 bases). This CDR3 spans 13 amino acids. V dropped 2 bases and J dropped 4 bases, with 8 bases sitting between them. CDR1 is MDHEN and CDR2 is SYDVKM in the germline V gene. CDR3 bases: TGTGCCAGCAGTTTACTGGGGCTCTATGGCTACACCTTC. Its protein product is CASSLLGLYGYTF.

V usage is TRBV29-1 and J usage is TRBJ2-3; 7 bases align to TRBD1. The ends lost 3 bases at V and 7 bases at J; junction bases unmatched: 16. This CDR3 comprises 16 residues. Per the germline V gene, CDR1 is SQVTM and CDR2 is ANQGSEA. The CDR3 protein is CSVDRQGMGPINTQYF. The CDR3 DNA follows: TGCAGCGTTGACCGACAGGGAATGGGGCCAATTAATACGCAGTATTTT.

The chain employs TRBV28 and TRBJ2-7; tentatively, D is TRBD2 (7 bases). CDR3 length: 16 residues. The ends were cut back, 6 bases at V and 2 bases at J, with 20 bases in the middle. The germline V gene has CDR1 MDHEN and CDR2 SYDVKM. CDR3 in amino acids: CASSLWGGTQTYEQYF. The DNA of the CDR3 is TGTGCCAGCAGCCTCTGGGGGGGGACACAGACCTACGAGCAGTACTTC.

CDR3 region: CASSSTGPGEKLFF. CDR3 DNA sequence: TGTGCCAGCAGCTCGACAGGACCCGGAGAAAAACTGTTTTTT. This sequence joins TRBV5-4 and TRBJ1-4, with a weak D call TRBD1 (6 bases). V shed 3 bases and J shed 8 bases, with 14 bases lying between them. The CDR3 runs 14 residues. CDR1 is SGHNT and CDR2 is YYREEE in the germline V gene (reference sequence).

This chain joins TRBV30 and TRBJ1-2; 10 positions agree with TRBD1. In germline, CDR1 is GTSNPN, CDR2 SVGIG (reference sequence). V lost 3 bases and J lost 4; bases outside the gene matches: 2. The CDR3 contains 13 residues. CDR3 DNA: TGTGCCTGGAGACGGACAGGGGGCTATGGCTACACCTTC. Translating it yields CAWRRTGGYGYTF.

On this clone: Mismatch with germline at one junction end may stem from a read error. This chain joins TRBV6-5 and TRBJ2-7, with D possibly being TRBD1 (5 bases). Germline V gives CDR1 MNHEY, CDR2 SVGAGI. The CDR3 is made up of 10 amino acids. CDR3 region: CPEQDYEQYF. The CDR3 DNA reads TGCCCGGAACAGGATTACGAGCAGTACTTC.